The source of this TCR beta chain is a study of Tregs in tolerant kidney transplant recipients. Method: immunoSEQ multiplex PCR; TCRdb's copy keeps in-frame clones and lacks some. Here the sample spans 75,000 to 95,000 clones, more than 90% being singletons. V lost 4 bases, J lost 4 bases, and 4 bases stayed unmatched. In germline, CDR1 is WNHNN, CDR2 SYGVQD (reference sequence). The CDR3 consists of 13 residues. The sequenced sample was CD8+ T cells from blood. This clonotype was obtained from a human donor in good health. J is TRBJ2-7 and V is TRBV10-1, with 7 bases that match TRBD1. The CDR3 coding sequence is TGCGCCAGCAGTGTTGACAGGGTTTACGAGCAGTACTTC. Amino acids: CASSVDRVYEQYF.